These 17 T cell receptor beta chains came from one sample sequenced in a study of cytomegalovirus exposure and HLA in healthy donors. The method was immunoSEQ multiplex PCR; TCRdb's version includes in-frame clones alone and lacks a portion of them. The sample carries roughly 120,000 clones, around 90% recorded once. The sample comprised PBMCs. The receptors originated from a woman between 18 and 29 years old in good health and CMV-seronegative.

The gene calls are TRBV7-9 and TRBJ1-3; TRBD1 matches 9 bases. J was trimmed by 4 bases and V by 5 bases; bases with no gene match: 6. This CDR3 contains 15 residues. Germline V gene data show CDR1 as SEHNR and CDR2 as FQNEAQ (reference sequence). The CDR3 coding sequence is TGTGCCAGCAGCCCATGGACAGGGGTCGGAAACACCATATATTTT. This codes for CASSPWTGVGNTIYF.

The rearrangement joins TRBV9 to TRBJ2-1; D perhaps matches TRBD1 (6 bases). V lost 4 bases, J lost 7 bases, and 18 bases lay in between. The CDR3 runs to 15 residues. Germline V CDR1 and CDR2: SGDLS, YYNGEE. The CDR3 is CASSPRGGGLNEQFF. CDR3 bases: TGTGCCAGCAGCCCTCGCGGTGGGGGCCTAAATGAGCAGTTCTTC.

The V call is TRBV29-1, the J call TRBJ2-1; D uncertain. Germline V gene sequence: CDR1 SQVTM, CDR2 ANQGSEA. V gave up 0 bases and J gave up 7 bases, with 19 bases separating them. CDR3 length: 16 residues. DNA for the CDR3: TGCAGCGTTGAAGAGGTTATCGGTTTTCTCGGTAATGAGCAGTTCTTC. This gives the protein CSVEEVIGFLGNEQFF.

This sequence joins TRBV30 and TRBJ1-5; D unresolved. CDR1 and CDR2 (germline): GTSNPN, SVGIG (reference sequence). The CDR3 has 15 residues. Trimming removed 3 bases at V and 0 bases at J, with 12 bases between. The CDR3, as DNA: TGTGCCTGGAGCGCCGACGGGAGTAGCAATCAGCCCCAGCATTTT. As protein: CAWSADGSSNQPQHF.

The table lists this clone with a count of one. The rearrangement joins TRBV6-5 to TRBJ2-5; a weak D match, TRBD1 (6 bases). Looked up from germline, CDR1 is MNHEY and CDR2 is SVGAGI. The CDR3 contains 13 residues. V dropped 2 bases and J dropped 9 bases, with 13 bases sitting between them. The CDR3 DNA sequence: TGTGCCAGCAGTTACGGGTCAGGGGACGCCCAGTACTTC. This translates into CASSYGSGDAQYF.

This clone has more than one count but fewer than ten. The V and J genes are TRBV7-3 and TRBJ1-1; TRBD1 aligns across 7 bases. Germline V lookup: CDR1 SGHTA, CDR2 FQGTGA. V was clipped by 5 bases and J by 5 bases; unmatched bases: 8. The CDR3 is 14 amino acids. The CDR3 region is CASSPQGYGTEAFF. The CDR3 bases are TGTGCCAGCAGCCCACAGGGGTATGGGACTGAAGCTTTCTTT.

The genes are TRBV6-1 and TRBJ2-3; D remains unclear. The CDR3 extends over 13 amino acids. V was clipped by 3 bases and J by 5 bases, with 9 bases between them. CDR1 and CDR2 (germline): MNHNS, SASEGT. Here the CDR3 reads CASSDQTVDTQYF. The DNA of the CDR3 is TGTGCCAGCAGTGACCAGACTGTAGATACGCAGTATTTT.

The V call is TRBV7-9, the J call TRBJ1-5; tentatively, D is TRBD1 (6 bases). The germline gives CDR1 SEHNR, CDR2 FQNEAQ (reference sequence). The length of the CDR3 is 14 residues. The V end was cut by 4 bases, the J end by 9 bases, with 16 bases between. The chain's CDR3 is CASSSHRVLWPQHF. The CDR3 bases are TGTGCCAGCAGCTCCCACAGGGTGCTATGGCCCCAGCATTTT.

This clone was seen just once. The chain has TRBV7-2 and TRBJ2-7, with 8 positions matching TRBD2. The V gene's germline CDR1 is SGHTA and CDR2 FQGNSA. The CDR3 runs to 16 residues. V was clipped by 1 base and J by 1 base; unmatched bases: 6. This CDR3 is CASSLGPAGESYEQYF. CDR3 in DNA: TGTGCCAGCAGCTTAGGTCCAGCGGGGGAATCCTACGAGCAGTACTTC. Supplemented by reference TRBV7-2 and TRBJ2-7, the full variable domain reads GAGVSQSPSNKVTEKGKDVELRCDPISGHTALYWYRQSLGQGLEFLIYFQGNSAPDKSGLPSDRFSAERTGGSVSTLTIQRTQQEDSAVYLCASSLGPAGESYEQYFGPGTRLTVT.

The chain uses TRBV7-9 and TRBJ2-2, with unresolved D. The V gene lost 1 base and the J gene lost 5 bases, with 8 bases spanning the gap. Germline V gene sequence: CDR1 SEHNR, CDR2 FQNEAQ (reference sequence). The CDR3 consists of 14 residues. Here the CDR3 DNA reads TGTGCCAGCAGCTTAGGTCCCACAACCGGGGAGCTGTTTTTT. Amino acids: CASSLGPTTGELFF. The full variable domain, in which reference TRBV7-9 and TRBJ2-2 provide the parts outside the CDR3, is DTGVSQNPRHKITKRGQNVTFRCDPISEHNRLYWYRQTLGQGPEFLTYFQNEAQLEKSRLLSDRFSAERPKGSFSTLEIQRTEQGDSAMYLCASSLGPTTGELFFGEGSRLTVL.

The J gene is TRBJ1-5, the V gene TRBV5-1; 9 bases fit TRBD1. The CDR3 loop spans 15 amino acids. V gave up 4 bases and J gave up 5 bases; unmatched junction bases: 7. Germline V gene sequence: CDR1 SGHRS, CDR2 YFSETQ. CDR3 sequence reads: CASSVTGQGDQPQHF. The CDR3 bases are TGCGCCAGCAGCGTTACGGGACAGGGAGATCAGCCCCAGCATTTT.

V is TRBV29-1 and J is TRBJ1-2; possibly TRBD1 for D (5 bases). The CDR3 consists of 14 residues. V was cut by 1 base and J by 1 base, with 10 bases left in between. From germline, CDR1 is SQVTM and CDR2 ANQGSEA. CDR3 loop: CSVEVGTGNYGYTF. CDR3 in DNA: TGCAGCGTTGAAGTGGGGACTGGTAACTATGGCTACACCTTC.

This clone was recorded once. The chain uses TRBV9 and TRBJ2-1, with TRBD1 matching over 7 bases. In germline, CDR1 is SGDLS, CDR2 YYNGEE. This CDR3 is built from 16 residues. J gave up 7 bases and V 7 bases, and 17 bases lay outside the gene matches. Written as DNA, the CDR3 is TGTGCCAGCGCTGACGCAATTGACAGGGCCAGGAATGAGCAGTTCTTC. Translation gives CASADAIDRARNEQFF. The full variable domain, its missing parts supplied by reference TRBV9 and TRBJ2-1, is DSGVTQTPKHLITATGQRVTLRCSPRSGDLSVYWYQQSLDQGLQFLIQYYNGEERAKGNILERFSAQQFPDLHSELNLSSLELGDSALYFCASADAIDRARNEQFFGPGTRLTVL.

V and J are TRBV4-2 and TRBJ2-2; perhaps TRBD1 as D (6 bases). Germline V CDR1 and CDR2: LGHNA, YNFKEQ. V lost 3 bases and J 5 bases, leaving 16 bases between the germline ends. The CDR3 length is 16 residues. CDR3 nucleotides: TGTGCCAGCAGCCACGAGGACAGACCGGGGACCGGGGAGCTGTTTTTT. Amino acid sequence: CASSHEDRPGTGELFF.

Only one count was recorded for this clone. The chain links TRBV11-2 to TRBJ1-1; a possible D gene is TRBD1 (5 bases). Germline V gives CDR1 SGHAT, CDR2 FQNNGV. The CDR3 is 12 amino acids. The V gene lost 5 bases and the J gene lost 1 base, with 5 bases spanning the gap. The CDR3 DNA sequence: TGTGCCAGCAGCAGGGGGAACACTGAAGCTTTCTTT. This encodes CASSRGNTEAFF.

The chain has TRBV19 and TRBJ2-2, with 10 bases identical to TRBD1. V gave up 3 bases and J gave up 6 bases; unmatched junction bases: 10. CDR3 length: 17 amino acids. Germline V gene sequence: CDR1 LNHDA, CDR2 SQIVND (reference sequence). The CDR3 coding sequence is TGTGCCAGTAGTATCCTCCCGGGACAGGGGAGGGCCGGGGAGCTGTTTTTT. It encodes CASSILPGQGRAGELFF.

The chain joins TRBV7-2 to TRBJ2-7; 9 nucleotides agree with TRBD2. CDR3 length: 16 amino acids. Germline V gene sequence: CDR1 SGHTA, CDR2 FQGNSA. The V segment lost 1 base and the J segment 1 base; nucleotides outside the gene matches: 5. The CDR3 region is CASSLVGGRGSYEQYF. Written as DNA, the CDR3 is TGTGCCAGCAGCTTAGTTGGCGGGAGGGGGTCCTACGAGCAGTACTTC. Together with reference TRBV7-2 and TRBJ2-7, the CDR3 gives the full variable domain: GAGVSQSPSNKVTEKGKDVELRCDPISGHTALYWYRQSLGQGLEFLIYFQGNSAPDKSGLPSDRFSAERTGGSVSTLTIQRTQQEDSAVYLCASSLVGGRGSYEQYFGPGTRLTVT.